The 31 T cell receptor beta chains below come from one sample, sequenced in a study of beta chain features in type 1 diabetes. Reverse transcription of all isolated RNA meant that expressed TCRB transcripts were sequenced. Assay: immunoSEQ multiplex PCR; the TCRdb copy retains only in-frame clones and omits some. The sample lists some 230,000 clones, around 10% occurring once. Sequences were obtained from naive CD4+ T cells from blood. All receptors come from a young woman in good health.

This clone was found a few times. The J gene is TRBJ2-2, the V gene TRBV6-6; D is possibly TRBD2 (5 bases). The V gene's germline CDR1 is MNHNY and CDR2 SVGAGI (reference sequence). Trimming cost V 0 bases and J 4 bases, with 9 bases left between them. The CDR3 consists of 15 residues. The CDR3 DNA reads TGTGCCAGCAGTTACTCGAGGGTTGGCACCGGGGAGCTGTTTTTT. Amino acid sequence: CASSYSRVGTGELFF.

As DNA, the CDR3 is TGTGCCAGCTCAACTAAAGAAAACACTGAAGCTTTCTTT. Residues: CASSTKENTEAFF. V usage is TRBV18 and J usage is TRBJ1-1, with unresolved D. V lost 5 bases and J 2 bases, leaving 9 bases between the germline ends. The CDR3 sequence is 13 residues long. Germline V lookup: CDR1 KGHSH, CDR2 LQKENI.

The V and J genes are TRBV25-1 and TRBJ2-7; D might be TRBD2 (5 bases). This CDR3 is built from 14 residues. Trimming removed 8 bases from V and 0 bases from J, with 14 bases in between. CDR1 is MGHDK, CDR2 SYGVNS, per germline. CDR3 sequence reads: CASSEGRVSYEQYF. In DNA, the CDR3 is TGTGCCAGCTCCGAAGGGAGAGTCTCCTACGAGCAGTACTTC.

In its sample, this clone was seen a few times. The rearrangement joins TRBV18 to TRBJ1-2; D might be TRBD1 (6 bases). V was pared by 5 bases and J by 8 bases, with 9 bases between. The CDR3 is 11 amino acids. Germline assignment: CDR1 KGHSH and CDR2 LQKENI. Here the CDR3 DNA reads TGTGCCAGCTCAACCACAGGGGGCTACACCTTC. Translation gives CASSTTGGYTF.

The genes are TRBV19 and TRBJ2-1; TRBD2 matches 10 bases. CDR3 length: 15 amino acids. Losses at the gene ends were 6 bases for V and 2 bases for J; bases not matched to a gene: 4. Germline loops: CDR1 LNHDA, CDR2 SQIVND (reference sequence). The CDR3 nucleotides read TGTGCCAGTAGGGGGACTAGCGTAGCCTACAATGAGCAGTTCTTC. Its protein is CASRGTSVAYNEQFF.

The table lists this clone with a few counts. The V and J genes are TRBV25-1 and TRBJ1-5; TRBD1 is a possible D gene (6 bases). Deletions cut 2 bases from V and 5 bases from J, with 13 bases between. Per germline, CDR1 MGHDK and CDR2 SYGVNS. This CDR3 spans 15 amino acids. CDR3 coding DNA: TGTGCCAGCAGTGAACCCGGCAGGGGATATCAGCCCCAGCATTTT. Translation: CASSEPGRGYQPQHF.

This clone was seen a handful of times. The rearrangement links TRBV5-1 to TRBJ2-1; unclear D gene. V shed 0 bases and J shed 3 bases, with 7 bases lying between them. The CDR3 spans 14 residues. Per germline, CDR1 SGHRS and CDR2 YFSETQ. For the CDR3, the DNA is TGCGCCAGCAGCTTGGCCTCCTACTACAATGAGCAGTTCTTC. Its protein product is CASSLASYYNEQFF.

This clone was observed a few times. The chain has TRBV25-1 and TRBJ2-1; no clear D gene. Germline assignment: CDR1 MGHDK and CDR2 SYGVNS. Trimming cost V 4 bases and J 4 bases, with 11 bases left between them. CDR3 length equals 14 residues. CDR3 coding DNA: TGTGCCAGCAGTGGCGAATGGGCTTACAATGAGCAGTTCTTC. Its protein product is CASSGEWAYNEQFF.

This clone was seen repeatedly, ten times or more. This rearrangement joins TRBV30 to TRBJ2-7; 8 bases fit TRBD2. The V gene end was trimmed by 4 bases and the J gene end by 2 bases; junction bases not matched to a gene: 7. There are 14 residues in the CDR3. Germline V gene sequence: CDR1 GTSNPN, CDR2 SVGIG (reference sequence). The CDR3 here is CAWIASGGAYEQYF. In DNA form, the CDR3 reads TGTGCCTGGATAGCGTCGGGAGGGGCCTACGAGCAGTACTTC.

CDR3 residues: CASRRVYNEQFF. The CDR3 DNA is TGTGCCAGCAGGCGGGTTTACAATGAGCAGTTCTTC. J is TRBJ2-1 and V is TRBV28, with a possible D match to TRBD2 (5 bases). There are 12 residues in the CDR3. The V gene lost 6 bases and the J gene lost 4 bases, with 7 bases spanning the gap. Germline V gene data show CDR1 as MDHEN and CDR2 as SYDVKM.

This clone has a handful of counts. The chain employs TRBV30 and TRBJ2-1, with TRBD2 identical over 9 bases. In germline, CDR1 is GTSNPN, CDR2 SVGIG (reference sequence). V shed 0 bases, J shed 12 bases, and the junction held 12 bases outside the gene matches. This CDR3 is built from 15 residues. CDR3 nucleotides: TGTGCCTGGAGTGTACTGGCGGGAGGGCCATCCGGGCAGTTCTTC. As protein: CAWSVLAGGPSGQFF.

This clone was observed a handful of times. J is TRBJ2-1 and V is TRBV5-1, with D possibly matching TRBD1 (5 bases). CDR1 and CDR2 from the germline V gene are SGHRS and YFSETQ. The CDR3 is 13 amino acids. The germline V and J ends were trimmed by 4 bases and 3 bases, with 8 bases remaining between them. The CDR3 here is CASSPDSYNEQFF. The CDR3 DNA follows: TGCGCCAGCAGCCCCGACAGCTACAATGAGCAGTTCTTC.

The CDR3 DNA reads TGTGCCTGGAGTGTGCAGGGATGGAATCAGCCCCAGCATTTT. Protein: CAWSVQGWNQPQHF. This chain links TRBV30 with TRBJ1-5, with D possibly matching TRBD1 (5 bases). Germline values: CDR1 GTSNPN, CDR2 SVGIG (reference sequence). The ends were cut back, 0 bases at V and 4 bases at J, with 10 bases in the middle. This CDR3 spans 14 amino acids.

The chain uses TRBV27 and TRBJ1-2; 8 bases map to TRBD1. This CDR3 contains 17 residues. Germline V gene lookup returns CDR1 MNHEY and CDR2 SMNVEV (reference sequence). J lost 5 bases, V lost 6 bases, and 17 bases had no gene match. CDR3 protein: CASSSLGQAIQVYGYTF. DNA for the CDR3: TGTGCCAGCAGCTCCTTGGGACAGGCCATACAAGTATATGGCTACACCTTC.

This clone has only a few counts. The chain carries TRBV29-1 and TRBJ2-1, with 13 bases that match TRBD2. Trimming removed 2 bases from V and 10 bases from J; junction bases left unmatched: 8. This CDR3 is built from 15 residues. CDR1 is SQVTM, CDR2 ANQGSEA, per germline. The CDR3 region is CSVENRLAGGKEQFF. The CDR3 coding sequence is TGCAGCGTTGAAAATCGACTAGCGGGAGGAAAAGAGCAGTTCTTC.

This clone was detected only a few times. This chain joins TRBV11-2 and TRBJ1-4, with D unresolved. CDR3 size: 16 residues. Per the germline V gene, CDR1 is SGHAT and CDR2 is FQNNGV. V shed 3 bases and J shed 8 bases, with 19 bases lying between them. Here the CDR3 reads CASSFSPGGRHEKLFF. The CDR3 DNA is TGTGCCAGCAGCTTTTCACCCGGAGGGAGGCACGAAAAACTGTTTTTT.

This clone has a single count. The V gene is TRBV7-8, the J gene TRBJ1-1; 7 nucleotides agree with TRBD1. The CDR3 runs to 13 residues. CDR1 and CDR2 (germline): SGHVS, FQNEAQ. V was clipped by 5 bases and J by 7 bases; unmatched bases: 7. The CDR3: CASSHAGGSEAFF. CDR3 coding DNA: TGTGCCAGCAGCCATGCAGGGGGGAGTGAAGCTTTCTTT.

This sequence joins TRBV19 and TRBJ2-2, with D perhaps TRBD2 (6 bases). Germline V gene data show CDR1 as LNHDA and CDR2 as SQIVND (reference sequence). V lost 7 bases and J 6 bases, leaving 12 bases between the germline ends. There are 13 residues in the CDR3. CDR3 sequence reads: CASTAWGAGELFF. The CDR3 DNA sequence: TGTGCCAGTACCGCCTGGGGGGCCGGGGAGCTGTTTTTT.

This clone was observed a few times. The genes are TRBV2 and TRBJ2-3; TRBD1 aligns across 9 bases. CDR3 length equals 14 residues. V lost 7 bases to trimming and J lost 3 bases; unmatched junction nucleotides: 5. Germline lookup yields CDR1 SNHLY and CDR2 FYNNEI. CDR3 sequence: CASTEDRGTDTQYF. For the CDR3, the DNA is TGTGCCAGCACTGAGGACAGGGGAACAGATACGCAGTATTTT.

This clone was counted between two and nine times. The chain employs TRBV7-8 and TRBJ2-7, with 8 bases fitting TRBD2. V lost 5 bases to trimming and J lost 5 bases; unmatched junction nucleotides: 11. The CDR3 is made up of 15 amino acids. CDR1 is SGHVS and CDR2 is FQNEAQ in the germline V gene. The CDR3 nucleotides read TGTGCCAGCAGCGTCGATGGTGCAGCGGGGGACGAGCAGTACTTC. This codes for CASSVDGAAGDEQYF.

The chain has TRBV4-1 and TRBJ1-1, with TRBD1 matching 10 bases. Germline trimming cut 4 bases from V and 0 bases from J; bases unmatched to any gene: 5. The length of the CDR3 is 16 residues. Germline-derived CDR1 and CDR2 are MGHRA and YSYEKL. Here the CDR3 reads CASSPLGQGLNTEAFF. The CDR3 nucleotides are TGCGCCAGCAGCCCCCTGGGACAGGGGTTGAACACTGAAGCTTTCTTT.

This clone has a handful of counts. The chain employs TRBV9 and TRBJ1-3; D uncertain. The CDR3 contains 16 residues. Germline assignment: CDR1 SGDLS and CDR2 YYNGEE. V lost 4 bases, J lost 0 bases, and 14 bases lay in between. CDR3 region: CASSPGSANSGNTIYF. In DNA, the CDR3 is TGTGCCAGCAGCCCCGGCAGCGCCAACTCTGGAAACACCATATATTTT.

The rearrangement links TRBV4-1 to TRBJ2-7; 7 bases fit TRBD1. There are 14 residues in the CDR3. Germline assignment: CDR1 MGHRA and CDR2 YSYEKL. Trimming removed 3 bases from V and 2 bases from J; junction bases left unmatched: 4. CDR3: CASSQEDRPYEQYF. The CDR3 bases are TGCGCCAGCAGCCAGGAGGACAGGCCCTACGAGCAGTACTTC.

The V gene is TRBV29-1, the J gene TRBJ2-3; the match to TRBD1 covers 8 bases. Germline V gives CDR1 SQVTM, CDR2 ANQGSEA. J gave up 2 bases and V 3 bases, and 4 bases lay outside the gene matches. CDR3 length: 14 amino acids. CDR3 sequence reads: CSVDRRGLTDTQYF. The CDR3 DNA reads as TGCAGCGTTGACCGCAGGGGGCTCACAGATACGCAGTATTTT.

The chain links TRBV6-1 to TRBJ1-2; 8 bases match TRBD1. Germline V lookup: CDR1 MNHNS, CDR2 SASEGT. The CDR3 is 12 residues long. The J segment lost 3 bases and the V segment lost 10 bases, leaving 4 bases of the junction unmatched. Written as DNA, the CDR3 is TGTGCCATAAAGGACAGGGACTATGGCTACACCTTC. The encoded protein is CAIKDRDYGYTF.

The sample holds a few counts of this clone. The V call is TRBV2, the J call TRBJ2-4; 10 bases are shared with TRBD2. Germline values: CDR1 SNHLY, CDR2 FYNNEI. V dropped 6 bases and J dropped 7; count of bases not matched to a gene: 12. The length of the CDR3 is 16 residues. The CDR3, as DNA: TGTGCCAGCAGCGCAAGCCGGACTAGCGGTTCCAACATTCAGTACTTC. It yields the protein CASSASRTSGSNIQYF.

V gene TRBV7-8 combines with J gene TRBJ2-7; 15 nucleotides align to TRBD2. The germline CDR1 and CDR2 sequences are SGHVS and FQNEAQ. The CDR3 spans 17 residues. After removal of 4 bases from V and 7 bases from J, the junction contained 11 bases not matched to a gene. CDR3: CASSSRTSGRALSEQYF. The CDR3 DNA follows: TGTGCCAGCAGCTCCCGGACTAGCGGGAGGGCCCTGTCGGAGCAGTACTTC.

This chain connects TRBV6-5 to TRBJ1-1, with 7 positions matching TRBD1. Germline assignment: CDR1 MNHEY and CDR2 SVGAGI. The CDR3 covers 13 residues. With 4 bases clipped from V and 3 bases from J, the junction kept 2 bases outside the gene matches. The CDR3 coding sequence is TGTGCCAGCAGTTTCAGGGGGTACACTGAAGCTTTCTTT. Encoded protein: CASSFRGYTEAFF.

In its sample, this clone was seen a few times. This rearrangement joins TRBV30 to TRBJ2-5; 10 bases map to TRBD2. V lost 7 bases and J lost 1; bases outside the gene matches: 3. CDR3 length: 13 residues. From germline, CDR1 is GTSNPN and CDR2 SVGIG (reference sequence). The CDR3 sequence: CAYRTSGQETQYF. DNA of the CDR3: TGTGCCTACAGGACTAGCGGCCAAGAGACCCAGTACTTC.

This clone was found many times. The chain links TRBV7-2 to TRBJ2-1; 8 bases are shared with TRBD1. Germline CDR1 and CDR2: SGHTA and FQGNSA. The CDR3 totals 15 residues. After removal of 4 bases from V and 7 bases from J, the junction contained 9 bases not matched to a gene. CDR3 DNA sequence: TGTGCCAGCAGCTCTGACAGGGACAGGTCGAATGAGCAGTTCTTC. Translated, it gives CASSSDRDRSNEQFF.

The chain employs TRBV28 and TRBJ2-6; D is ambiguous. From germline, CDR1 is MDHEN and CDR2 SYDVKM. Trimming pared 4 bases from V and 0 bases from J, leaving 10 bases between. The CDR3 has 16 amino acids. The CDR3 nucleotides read TGTGCCAGCAGTTCCCTTTGGGCCTCTGGGGCCAACGTCCTGACTTTC. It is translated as CASSSLWASGANVLTF.